The rows below give T cell receptor beta chains drawn from one sample of a study of neurological immune-mediated disorders. TCRdb independently ran MiXCR on the 5' RACE reads; one entry per CDR3 protein. The sample holds fewer than 80,000 distinct CDR3 sequences, roughly 4.8% seen once. The sequenced sample was PBMCs. These receptors all stem from a woman aged 45-59 years with multiple sclerosis. Each CDR3 is given with its conserved first and last residue. D genes are given only for firm matches. Expanded clones are given a class, and other clones once, few, many or no size at all.

J,D,V,size,DNA,CDR3
TRBJ1-5,TRBD1,TRBV20-1,few,TGCAGTGTCAAAGGGGGGGACAGATCTCAGCCCCAGAATTTT,CSVKGGDRSQPQNF
TRBJ2-7,NA,TRBV3-1,many,TGTGCCAGCAGCCAGTTAGGCTCCTTGGGAGTCCACGAGCAGTACTTC,CASSQLGSLGVHEQYF
TRBJ2-1,NA,TRBV5-1,few,TGCGCCAGCAGCTTGGTACGCGGGTACAATGAGCAGTTCTTC,CASSLVRGYNEQFF
TRBJ1-1,NA,TRBV5-1,many,TGCGCCAGCAGCTTGGGGGAGCACACTGAAGCTTTCTTT,CASSLGEHTEAFF
TRBJ1-4,TRBD1,TRBV4-3,many,TGCGCCAGCAGCCAATGGGACAGGAGTGCAACTAATGAAAAACTGTTTTTT,CASSQWDRSATNEKLFF
TRBJ2-5,NA,TRBV7-2,many,TGTGCCAGCAGCTTCCGGGGCCAAGAGACCCAGTACTTC,CASSFRGQETQYF
TRBJ2-6,NA,TRBV6-2/TRBV6-3,NA,TGTGCCAGTAGGTCTGGGGCCAACGTCCTGACTTTC,CASRSGANVLTF
TRBJ2-3,NA,TRBV24-1,NA,TGTGCCACCAGTTACTCAAATACGCAGTATTTT,CATSYSNTQYF
TRBJ2-7,TRBD2,TRBV5-1,many,TGCGCCAGCAGCTTGGGGTCGACTAGCGGACTGCCCGAGCAGTACTTC,CASSLGSTSGLPEQYF
TRBJ1-2,NA,TRBV9,many,TGTGCCAGCAGCCCCGACAGGAACTATGGCTACACCTTC,CASSPDRNYGYTF
TRBJ1-6,NA,TRBV27,many,TGTGCCAGCAGTAAAGAGGGTGGTTCACCCCTCCACTTT,CASSKEGGSPLHF
TRBJ1-1,NA,TRBV20-1,many,TGCAGTGTAATACGGGGCAACACTGAAGCTTTCTTT,CSVIRGNTEAFF
TRBJ1-2,TRBD1,TRBV6-6,NA,TGTGCCAGCAGTTATGCAGGGGGAGTCTATGGCTACACCTTC,CASSYAGGVYGYTF
TRBJ2-3,TRBD2,TRBV5-5,few,TGTGCCAGCAGCACAGCTAGCGGGGGGTACACAGATACGCAGTATTTT,CASSTASGGYTDTQYF
TRBJ1-1,TRBD1,TRBV7-3,many,TGTGCCAGCAGCCCGGGGACAGGGACGCACACTGAAGCTTTCTTT,CASSPGTGTHTEAFF
TRBJ1-5,NA,TRBV4-3,many,TGCGCCAGCAGCCAAGACCAGGGTGAGCAGCCCCAGCATTTT,CASSQDQGEQPQHF
TRBJ2-1,NA,TRBV3-1,many,TGTGCCAGCAGCCAAGATTTAGGGGGGGGCCGTGAGCAGTTCTTC,CASSQDLGGGREQFF
TRBJ2-1,NA,TRBV5-1,NA,TGCGCCAGCGCCCGAGGTACGGTAACCTACAATGAGCAGTTCTTC,CASARGTVTYNEQFF
TRBJ2-3,NA,TRBV6-1,many,TGTGCCAGCACGGCCGTGAGGGGCCCCACAGATACGCAGTATTTT,CASTAVRGPTDTQYF
TRBJ2-3,NA,TRBV20-1,many,TGCAGTGCTAGGGCCGTGGGCACAGATACGCAGTATTTT,CSARAVGTDTQYF
TRBJ1-2,NA,TRBV5-1,many,TGCGCCAGCAGCTCGGGGGATTTAATTTATGGCTACACCTTC,CASSSGDLIYGYTF
TRBJ2-3,NA,TRBV29-1,many,TGCAGCGTTGATACGGGTTCAGATACGCAGTATTTT,CSVDTGSDTQYF
TRBJ2-1,NA,TRBV20-1,many,TGCAGTGCTAGACGTGAAATTAGCCCTGAGCAGTTCTTC,CSARREISPEQFF
TRBJ2-5,NA,TRBV5-1,many,TGCGCCAGCAGCTCCCAAGAGACCCAGTACTTC,CASSSQETQYF
TRBJ1-2,NA,TRBV10-3,many,TGTGCCATCAGTACAGGGAACCGGGACGGCTACACCTTC,CAISTGNRDGYTF
TRBJ1-1,NA,TRBV11-2,many,TGTGCCAGCAGCTTAGGGGGAGGGAACACTGAAGCTTTCTTT,CASSLGGGNTEAFF
TRBJ1-4,NA,TRBV20-1,many,TGCAGTGCCCGGTGGGGCAATGAAAAACTGTTTTTT,CSARWGNEKLFF
TRBJ2-4,TRBD1,TRBV5-5,few,TGTGCCAGCAGTTTGGGCTCCACAGGGGGTAGCATTCAGTACTTC,CASSLGSTGGSIQYF
TRBJ2-2,TRBD2,TRBV3-1,many,TGTGCCAGCAGCCAGACTAGCGTTGGCACCGGGGAGCTGTTTTTT,CASSQTSVGTGELFF
TRBJ1-4,NA,TRBV10-3,many,TGTGCCATCGCCGGAGACAGAGATGAAAAACTGTTTTTT,CAIAGDRDEKLFF
TRBJ2-2,TRBD1,TRBV5-1,many,TGCGCCAGCTATACAGGGGGCCGGACGAACACCGGGGAGCTGTTTTTT,CASYTGGRTNTGELFF
TRBJ1-2,TRBD1,TRBV9,many,TGTGCCAGCAGCCCGAGACAGGGGGTAGTGGGCTACACCTTC,CASSPRQGVVGYTF
TRBJ2-2,NA,TRBV12-3/TRBV12-4,many,TGTGCCAGCAGTTTACGAGGGGATACCACCGGGGAGCTGTTTTTT,CASSLRGDTTGELFF
TRBJ1-1,NA,TRBV29-1,many,TGCAGCGTCTTCCAGGGTGACATGAACACTGAAGCTTTCTTT,CSVFQGDMNTEAFF
TRBJ1-5,NA,TRBV13,NA,TGCGCCAGCAGCTTAGGCCTCTCTAAACCCCAGCATTTT,CASSLGLSKPQHF
TRBJ1-2,NA,TRBV4-3,medium-sized,TGCGCCAGCAGCCAAGATGGGGGGGGCAACTATGGCTACACCTTC,CASSQDGGGNYGYTF
TRBJ1-1,NA,TRBV28,few,TGTGCCAGCAGTCCCAATACTACAGGTCGAGCTTTCTTT,CASSPNTTGRAFF
TRBJ1-5,TRBD1,TRBV12-3/TRBV12-4,many,TGTGCCAGCAGTCAAAGGACAGGGCAGCCCCAGCATTTT,CASSQRTGQPQHF
TRBJ2-6,NA,TRBV5-1,many,TGCGCCAGCAGCTCGATCCCCATCTCTGGGGCCAACGTCCTGACTTTC,CASSSIPISGANVLTF
TRBJ2-1,NA,TRBV2,many,TGTGCCAGCAGTGGGGAGTCCAGGTTTCAGTTCTTC,CASSGESRFQFF
TRBJ2-1,TRBD2,TRBV27,many,TGTGCCACCGGGACTAGCGGGGCCTACAATGAGCAGTTCTTC,CATGTSGAYNEQFF
TRBJ1-5,TRBD1,TRBV20-1,many,TGCAGTGCTTCCCCGGGACAGGGGCCCAATCAGCCCCAGCATTTT,CSASPGQGPNQPQHF
TRBJ2-3,NA,TRBV5-1,many,TGCGCCAGCAGCTTGGTTCCGGGTGGGACAGATACGCAGTATTTT,CASSLVPGGTDTQYF
TRBJ1-4,NA,TRBV12-3/TRBV12-4,NA,TGTGCCAGCAGTTTACGAAATAATGAAAAACTGTTTTTT,CASSLRNNEKLFF
TRBJ1-2,TRBD1,TRBV4-3,many,TGCGCCAGCAGCCAAGGGGACAGGAACTATGGCTACACCTTC,CASSQGDRNYGYTF
TRBJ2-5,NA,TRBV7-9,few,TGTGCCAGCAGCAGGGGGGAAGAGACCCAGTACTTC,CASSRGEETQYF
TRBJ2-2,NA,TRBV6-2/TRBV6-3,many,TGTGCCAGCAGAACAAGGACCGGGGAGCTGTTTTTT,CASRTRTGELFF
TRBJ2-2,NA,TRBV5-6,many,TGTGCCAGCAGTCTTCGTGGGGGGGAGCTGTTTTTT,CASSLRGGELFF
TRBJ1-5,TRBD1,TRBV20-1,many,TGCAGTGCTAGACCCGGGACAGGATTCAATCAGCCCCAGCATTTT,CSARPGTGFNQPQHF
TRBJ2-1,TRBD1,TRBV29-1,many,TGCAGCGACATCTCAGGGGGCGTATACAATGAGCAGTTCTTC,CSDISGGVYNEQFF
TRBJ2-3,NA,TRBV28,many,TGTGCCAGCAGTTTAAGGGGAGTGTCAGATACGCAGTATTTT,CASSLRGVSDTQYF
TRBJ1-6,TRBD1,TRBV18,many,TGTGCCAGCTCACCATCAGGGGGCCTTTCACCCCTCAACTTT,CASSPSGGLSPLNF
TRBJ1-1,NA,TRBV18,few,TGTGCCAGCTCACCAGGTAACGTCGGGACTGAAGCTTTCTTT,CASSPGNVGTEAFF
TRBJ1-5,NA,TRBV20-1,NA,TGCAGTGCTAGAGAGAATAGCAATCAGCCCCAGAATTTT,CSARENSNQPQNF
TRBJ2-1,TRBD1,TRBV20-1,many,TGCAGTGCTACCTCGAGGACAGGGGGCAGTGAGCAGTTCTTC,CSATSRTGGSEQFF